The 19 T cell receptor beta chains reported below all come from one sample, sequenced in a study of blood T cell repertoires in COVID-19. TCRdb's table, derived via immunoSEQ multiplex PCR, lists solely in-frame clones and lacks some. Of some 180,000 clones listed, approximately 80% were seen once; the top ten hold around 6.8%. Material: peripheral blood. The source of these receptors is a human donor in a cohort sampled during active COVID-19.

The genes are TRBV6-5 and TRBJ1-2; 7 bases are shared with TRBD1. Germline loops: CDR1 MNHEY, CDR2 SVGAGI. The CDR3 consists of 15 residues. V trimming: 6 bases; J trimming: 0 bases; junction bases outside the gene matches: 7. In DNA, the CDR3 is TGTGCCAGCAGGACTCCCGGGACAGCTAACTATGGCTACACCTTC. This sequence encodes CASRTPGTANYGYTF.

The CDR3 is CASSLGAGGGYGYTF. The CDR3 bases are TGTGCCAGCAGCTTAGGGGCGGGGGGCGGCTATGGCTACACCTTC. The chain employs TRBV7-9 and TRBJ1-2, with D maybe TRBD1 (6 bases). V gave up 1 base and J gave up 4 bases, with 13 bases separating them. The CDR3 extends over 15 amino acids. In germline, CDR1 is SEHNR, CDR2 FQNEAQ (reference sequence). Filled out from reference TRBV7-9 and TRBJ1-2, the complete variable domain reads DTGVSQNPRHKITKRGQNVTFRCDPISEHNRLYWYRQTLGQGPEFLTYFQNEAQLEKSRLLSDRFSAERPKGSFSTLEIQRTEQGDSAMYLCASSLGAGGGYGYTFGSGTRLTVV.

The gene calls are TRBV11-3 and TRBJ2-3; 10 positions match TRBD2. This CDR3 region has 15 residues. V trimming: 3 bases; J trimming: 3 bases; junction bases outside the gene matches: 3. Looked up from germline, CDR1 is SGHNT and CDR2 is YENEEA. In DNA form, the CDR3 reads TGTGCCAGCAGCTTGGATAGCGGGGGGACAGATACGCAGTATTTT. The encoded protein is CASSLDSGGTDTQYF.

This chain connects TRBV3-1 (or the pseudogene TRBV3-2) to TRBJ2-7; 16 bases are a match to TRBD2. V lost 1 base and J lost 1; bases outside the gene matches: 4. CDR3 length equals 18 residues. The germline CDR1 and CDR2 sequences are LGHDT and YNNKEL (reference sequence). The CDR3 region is CASSQGWGLAGGSYEQYF. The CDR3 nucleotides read TGTGCCAGCAGCCAAGGCTGGGGACTAGCGGGGGGGTCCTACGAGCAGTACTTC.

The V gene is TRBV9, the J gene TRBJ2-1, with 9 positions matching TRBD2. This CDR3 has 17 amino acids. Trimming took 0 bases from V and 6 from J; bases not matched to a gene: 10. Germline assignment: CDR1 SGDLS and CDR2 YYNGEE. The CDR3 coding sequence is TGTGCCAGCAGCGTAGTTGGTGCGGGGGGGCCATTCAATGAGCAGTTCTTC. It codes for CASSVVGAGGPFNEQFF.

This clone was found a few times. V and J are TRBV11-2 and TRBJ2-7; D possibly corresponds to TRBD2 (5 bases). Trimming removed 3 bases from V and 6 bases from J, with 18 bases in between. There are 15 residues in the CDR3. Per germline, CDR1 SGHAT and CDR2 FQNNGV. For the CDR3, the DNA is TGTGCCAGCAGCTTCGCCCCGACAATTACTAGCGAGCAGTACTTC. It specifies CASSFAPTITSEQYF.

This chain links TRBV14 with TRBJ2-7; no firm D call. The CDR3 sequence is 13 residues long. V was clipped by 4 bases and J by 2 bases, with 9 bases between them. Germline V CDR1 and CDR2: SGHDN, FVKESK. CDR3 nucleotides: TGTGCCAGCAGCCTAGACTCCCCCTACGAGCAGTACTTC. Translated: CASSLDSPYEQYF.

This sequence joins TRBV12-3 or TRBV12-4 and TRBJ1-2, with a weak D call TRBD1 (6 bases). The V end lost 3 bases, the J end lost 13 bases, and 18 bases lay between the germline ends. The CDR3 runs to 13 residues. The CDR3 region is CASSLGRGSYSTF. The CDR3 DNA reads TGTGCCAGCAGTTTGGGCAGGGGATCTTACTCCACCTTC.

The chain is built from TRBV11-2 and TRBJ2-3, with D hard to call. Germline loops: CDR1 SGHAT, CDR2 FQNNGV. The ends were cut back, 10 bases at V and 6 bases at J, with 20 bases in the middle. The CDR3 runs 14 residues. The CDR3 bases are TGTGCCAACTCCAGAGGCCCCGGTGGGGATACGCAGTATTTT. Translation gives CANSRGPGGDTQYF.

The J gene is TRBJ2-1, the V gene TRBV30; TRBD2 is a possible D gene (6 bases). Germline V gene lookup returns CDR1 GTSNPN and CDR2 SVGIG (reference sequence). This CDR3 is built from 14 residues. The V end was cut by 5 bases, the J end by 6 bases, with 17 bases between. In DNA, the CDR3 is TGTGCCTGGGGCCCGGGACTCTCTTCCAATGAGCAGTTCTTC. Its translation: CAWGPGLSSNEQFF.

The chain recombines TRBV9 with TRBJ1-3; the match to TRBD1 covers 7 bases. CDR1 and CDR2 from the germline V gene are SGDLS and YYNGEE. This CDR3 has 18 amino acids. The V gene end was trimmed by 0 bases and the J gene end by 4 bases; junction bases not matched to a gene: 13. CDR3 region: CASSVVPSGTAPGNTIYF. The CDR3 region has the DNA TGTGCCAGCAGCGTAGTCCCCTCCGGGACAGCACCCGGAAACACCATATATTTT. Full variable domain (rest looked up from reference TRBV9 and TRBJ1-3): DSGVTQTPKHLITATGQRVTLRCSPRSGDLSVYWYQQSLDQGLQFLIQYYNGEERAKGNILERFSAQQFPDLHSELNLSSLELGDSALYFCASSVVPSGTAPGNTIYFGEGSWLTVV.

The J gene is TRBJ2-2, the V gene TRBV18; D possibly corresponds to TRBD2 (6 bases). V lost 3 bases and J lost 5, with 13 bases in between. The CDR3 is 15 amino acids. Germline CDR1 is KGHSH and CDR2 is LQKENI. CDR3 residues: CASSPGGAQTGELFF. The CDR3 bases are TGTGCCAGCTCACCGGGCGGGGCCCAAACCGGGGAGCTGTTTTTT.

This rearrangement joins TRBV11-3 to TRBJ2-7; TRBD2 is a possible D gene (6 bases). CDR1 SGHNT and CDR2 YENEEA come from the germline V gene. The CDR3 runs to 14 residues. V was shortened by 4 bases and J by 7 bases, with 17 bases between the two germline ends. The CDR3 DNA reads TGTGCCAGCAGCTCCGGGACTCAAAACGGGGAGCAGTACTTC. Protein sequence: CASSSGTQNGEQYF.

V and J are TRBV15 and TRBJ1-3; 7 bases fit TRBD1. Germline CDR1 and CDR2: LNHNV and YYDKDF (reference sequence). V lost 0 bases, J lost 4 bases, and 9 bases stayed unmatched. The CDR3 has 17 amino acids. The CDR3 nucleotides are TGTGCCACCAGCAGAGATGGCGGAACAGGGGTAGGAAACACCATATATTTT. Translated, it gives CATSRDGGTGVGNTIYF.

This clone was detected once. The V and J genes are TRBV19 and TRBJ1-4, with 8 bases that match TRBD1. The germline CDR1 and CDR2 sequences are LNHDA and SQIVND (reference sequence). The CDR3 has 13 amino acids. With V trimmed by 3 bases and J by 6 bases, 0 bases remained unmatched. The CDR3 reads CASSMDRDEKLFF. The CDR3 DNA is TGTGCCAGTAGTATGGACAGGGATGAAAAACTGTTTTTT.

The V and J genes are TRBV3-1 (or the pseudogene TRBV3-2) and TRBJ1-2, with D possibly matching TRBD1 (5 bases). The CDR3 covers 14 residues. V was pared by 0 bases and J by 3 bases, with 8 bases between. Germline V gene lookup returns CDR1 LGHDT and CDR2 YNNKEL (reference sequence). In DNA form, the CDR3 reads TGTGCCAGCAGCCAAGATTCCAGGGACTATGGCTACACCTTC. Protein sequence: CASSQDSRDYGYTF.

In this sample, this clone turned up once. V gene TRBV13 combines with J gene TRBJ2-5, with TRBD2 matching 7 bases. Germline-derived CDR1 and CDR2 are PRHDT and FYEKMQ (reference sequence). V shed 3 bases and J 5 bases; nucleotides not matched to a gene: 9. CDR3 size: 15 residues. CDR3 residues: CASSLAGVSHETQYF. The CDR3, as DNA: TGTGCCAGCAGCTTGGCGGGGGTTAGTCATGAGACCCAGTACTTC.

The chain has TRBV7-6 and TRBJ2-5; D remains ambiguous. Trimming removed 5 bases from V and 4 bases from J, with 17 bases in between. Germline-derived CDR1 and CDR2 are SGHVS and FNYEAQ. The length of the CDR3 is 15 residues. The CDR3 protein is CASSPPRARGETQYF. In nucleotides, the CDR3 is TGTGCCAGCAGCCCCCCTAGAGCTCGCGGAGAGACCCAGTACTTC.

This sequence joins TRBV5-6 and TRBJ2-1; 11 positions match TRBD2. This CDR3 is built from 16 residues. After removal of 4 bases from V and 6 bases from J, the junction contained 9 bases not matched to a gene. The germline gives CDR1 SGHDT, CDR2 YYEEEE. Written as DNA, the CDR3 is TGTGCCAGCAGCACTTCTAGCGGGGGGTCTCCCAATGAGCAGTTCTTC. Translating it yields CASSTSSGGSPNEQFF.